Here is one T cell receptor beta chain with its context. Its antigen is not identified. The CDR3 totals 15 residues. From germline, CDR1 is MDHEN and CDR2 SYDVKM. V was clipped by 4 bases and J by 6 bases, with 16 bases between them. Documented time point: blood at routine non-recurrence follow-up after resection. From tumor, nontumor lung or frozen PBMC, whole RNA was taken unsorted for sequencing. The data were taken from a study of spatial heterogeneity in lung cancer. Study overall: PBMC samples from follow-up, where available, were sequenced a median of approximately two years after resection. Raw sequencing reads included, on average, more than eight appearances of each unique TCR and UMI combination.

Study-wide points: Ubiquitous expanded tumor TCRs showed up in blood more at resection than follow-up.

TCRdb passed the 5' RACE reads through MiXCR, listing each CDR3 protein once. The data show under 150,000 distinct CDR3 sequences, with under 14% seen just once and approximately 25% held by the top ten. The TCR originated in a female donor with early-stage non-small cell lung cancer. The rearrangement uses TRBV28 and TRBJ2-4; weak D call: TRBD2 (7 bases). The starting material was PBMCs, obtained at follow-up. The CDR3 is CASSYWGGRGNIQYF. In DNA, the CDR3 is TGTGCCAGCAGTTACTGGGGGGGGCGCGGAAACATTCAGTACTTC. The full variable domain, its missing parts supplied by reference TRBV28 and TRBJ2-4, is DVKVTQSSRYLVKRTGEKVFLECVQDMDHENMFWYRQDPGLGLRLIYFSYDVKMKEKGDIPEGYSVSREKKERFSLILESASTNQTSMYLCASSYWGGRGNIQYFGAGTRLSVL.